Below are 28 T cell receptor beta chains sequenced from a single sample in a study of blood T cell repertoires in COVID-19. The method was immunoSEQ multiplex PCR; TCRdb's version includes in-frame clones alone and lacks a portion of them. The table records approximately 140,000 clones, 80% to 90% of them present only once. Source material: PBMCs or T cells enriched from blood (not recorded which). These receptors came from a woman aged 45-60 years who had recovered from COVID-19.

V is TRBV27 and J is TRBJ2-1; 8 nucleotides match TRBD2. The CDR3 is 15 amino acids. The V segment lost 3 bases and the J segment 6 bases; nucleotides outside the gene matches: 7. The germline V gene has CDR1 MNHEY and CDR2 SMNVEV (reference sequence). The CDR3 region has the DNA TGTGCCAGCAGTTTGCCGGGGGGGCCGTTCAATGAGCAGTTCTTC. Its protein product is CASSLPGGPFNEQFF.

The chain is built from TRBV29-1 and TRBJ1-1; 9 bases agree with TRBD1. V shed 7 bases and J 4 bases; nucleotides not matched to a gene: 7. CDR1 SQVTM and CDR2 ANQGSEA come from the germline V gene. CDR3 size: 13 residues. CDR3: CSGTGDGGTEAFF. DNA of the CDR3: TGCAGCGGGACAGGGGACGGGGGCACTGAAGCTTTCTTT.

The J gene is TRBJ2-7, the V gene TRBV5-1, with D tentatively TRBD1 (5 bases). The germline V gene has CDR1 SGHRS and CDR2 YFSETQ. The V end was cut by 0 bases, the J end by 5 bases, with 12 bases between. The CDR3 extends over 14 amino acids. CDR3 coding DNA: TGCGCCAGCAGCTTGGAGGCAGGGCGGAACGAGCAGTACTTC. Encoded protein: CASSLEAGRNEQYF.

The chain joins TRBV6-6 to TRBJ2-1, with D perhaps TRBD2 (5 bases). The germline gives CDR1 MNHNY, CDR2 SVGAGI (reference sequence). This CDR3 has 13 amino acids. V was clipped by 6 bases and J by 6 bases, with 12 bases between them. The CDR3 DNA reads TGTGCCAGCAGAAACTTGGGAGTCAATGAGCAGTTCTTC. Translation gives CASRNLGVNEQFF.

V is TRBV3-1 (or the pseudogene TRBV3-2) and J is TRBJ2-3, with 9 bases aligning to TRBD2. Germline CDR1 and CDR2: LGHDT and YNNKEL (reference sequence). Trimming removed 4 bases from V and 4 bases from J; junction bases left unmatched: 3. This CDR3 has 14 amino acids. This CDR3 reads CASSLAGASDTQYF. CDR3 coding DNA: TGTGCCAGCAGCCTAGCGGGGGCCTCAGATACGCAGTATTTT.

This clone has more than one count but fewer than ten. The rearrangement joins TRBV4-1 to TRBJ2-4; TRBD2 is a possible D gene (6 bases). This CDR3 is 14 amino acids long. Looked up from germline, CDR1 is MGHRA and CDR2 is YSYEKL. Trimming took off 0 bases at V and 7 bases at J, with 10 bases between the two ends. The CDR3 DNA reads TGCGCCAGCAGCCAAGATTCGGGGGTTAACATTCAGTACTTC. Translation: CASSQDSGVNIQYF.

This clone has more than one count but fewer than ten. The rearrangement joins TRBV4-3 to TRBJ1-2; D is ambiguous. The CDR3 totals 15 residues. V lost 0 bases and J 2 bases, leaving 10 bases between the germline ends. Germline V gives CDR1 LGHNA, CDR2 YSLEER. This CDR3 is CASSQDVAGNYGYTF. CDR3 coding DNA: TGCGCCAGCAGCCAAGATGTAGCGGGGAACTATGGCTACACCTTC.

The chain uses TRBV27 and TRBJ2-2; 12 positions agree with TRBD1. This CDR3 region has 19 residues. CDR1 is MNHEY, CDR2 SMNVEV, per germline (reference sequence). With V trimmed by 6 bases and J by 4 bases, 15 bases remained unmatched. CDR3 sequence (DNA): TGTGCCAGCAGATCCTACCGGGACAGGGGGCGGTGGTTCACCGGGGAGCTGTTTTTT. Translation: CASRSYRDRGRWFTGELFF.

CDR3 coding DNA: TGTGCCACTCAAAAGCCAGGGGTAGGTCAGCCCCAGCATTTT. It is translated as CATQKPGVGQPQHF. The chain carries TRBV10-3 and TRBJ1-5; maybe TRBD1 (6 bases). The CDR3 extends over 14 amino acids. Trimming pared 10 bases from V and 6 bases from J, leaving 19 bases between. Germline CDR1 and CDR2: ENHRY and SYGVKD.

This chain links TRBV19 with TRBJ1-5; 8 nucleotides line up with TRBD1. The germline V gene encodes CDR1 LNHDA and CDR2 SQIVND (reference sequence). The CDR3 covers 14 residues. The V segment lost 7 bases and the J segment 2 bases; nucleotides outside the gene matches: 4. The CDR3 loop is CASMTGVGNQPQHF. As DNA, the CDR3 is TGTGCCAGTATGACAGGGGTCGGCAATCAGCCCCAGCATTTT.

The chain carries TRBV2 and TRBJ1-4; maybe TRBD1 (6 bases). Germline V gene sequence: CDR1 SNHLY, CDR2 FYNNEI. Trimming left V 10 bases short and J 5 bases short, with 14 bases between. CDR3 length equals 13 residues. In DNA form, the CDR3 reads TGTGCCACCGGACAGTCAAGAAATGAAAAACTGTTTTTT. It yields the protein CATGQSRNEKLFF.

This clone was seen more than once but under ten times. The CDR3 loop reads CASSPGGLTSEQYF. CDR3 bases: TGTGCCAGCAGCCCCGGGGGGTTGACGAGCGAGCAGTACTTC. The chain couples TRBV11-2 to TRBJ2-7; 7 bases align to TRBD2. This CDR3 is built from 14 residues. Looked up from germline, CDR1 is SGHAT and CDR2 is FQNNGV. V was pared by 5 bases and J by 6 bases, with 10 bases of the junction left unmatched.

The genes are TRBV10-3 and TRBJ1-5; TRBD1 matches 9 bases. Losses at the gene ends were 6 bases for V and 4 bases for J; bases not matched to a gene: 7. The germline CDR1 and CDR2 sequences are ENHRY and SYGVKD. The CDR3 length is 15 residues. The CDR3 DNA is TGTGCCATCAGACCGGGACAGGGACAGAATCAGCCCCAGCATTTT. Residues: CAIRPGQGQNQPQHF.

The chain is built from TRBV20-1 and TRBJ2-7; a weak D match, TRBD2 (5 bases). The V gene lost 3 bases and the J gene lost 3 bases, with 12 bases spanning the gap. The CDR3 loop spans 13 amino acids. CDR1 and CDR2 from the germline V gene are DFQATT and SNEGSKA (reference sequence). The CDR3 DNA follows: TGCAGTGCTAGTGTGATGGGAGACTACGAGCAGTACTTC. Protein: CSASVMGDYEQYF.

V is TRBV6-2 or TRBV6-3 and J is TRBJ1-5, with D possibly being TRBD1 (6 bases). Looked up from germline, CDR1 is MNHEY and CDR2 is SVGEGT. The CDR3 extends over 15 amino acids. V lost 6 bases and J lost 0, with 12 bases in between. CDR3 sequence: CASSQDSLSNQPQHF. The CDR3 DNA reads TGTGCCAGCAGCCAGGACAGTCTTAGCAATCAGCCCCAGCATTTT.

This clone occurred once. V is TRBV28 and J is TRBJ2-4; 8 bases align to TRBD1. Trimming took 5 bases from V and 7 from J; bases not matched to a gene: 10. Germline lookup yields CDR1 MDHEN and CDR2 SYDVKM. The CDR3 has 15 amino acids. The CDR3 loop is CASSPPTGVGNIQYF. In DNA, the CDR3 is TGTGCCAGCAGTCCCCCGACAGGGGTAGGGAACATTCAGTACTTC.

The chain links TRBV6-5 to TRBJ2-3; D unclear. Looked up from germline, CDR1 is MNHEY and CDR2 is SVGAGI. The V end lost 2 bases, the J end lost 5 bases, and 14 bases lay between the germline ends. The CDR3 covers 15 residues. The CDR3 sequence is CASSYRNVRGDTQYF. The CDR3 DNA is TGTGCCAGCAGTTACCGAAACGTACGCGGAGATACGCAGTATTTT.

The genes are TRBV7-2 and TRBJ1-5, with 9 bases lining up with TRBD1. V lost 5 bases to trimming and J lost 6 bases; unmatched junction nucleotides: 5. There are 14 residues in the CDR3. Per the germline V gene, CDR1 is SGHTA and CDR2 is FQGNSA. The CDR3 DNA sequence: TGTGCCAGCAGCCTCGACAGGGGGGTTCAGCCCCAGCATTTT. Amino acid sequence: CASSLDRGVQPQHF.

The V call is TRBV5-1, the J call TRBJ1-6; perhaps TRBD1 as D (6 bases). Germline CDR1 reads SGHRS; CDR2 reads YFSETQ. The V and J ends lost 4 bases and 6 bases respectively, with 20 bases between them. The CDR3 is made up of 17 amino acids. The CDR3 DNA sequence: TGCGCCAGCAGCCCGCTGGACGGACAAGGGGGTAATTCACCCCTCCACTTT. Amino acids: CASSPLDGQGGNSPLHF.

The genes are TRBV24-1 and TRBJ1-2; 7 bases agree with TRBD1. Germline V CDR1 and CDR2: KGHDR, SFDVKD. The CDR3 loop spans 14 amino acids. Trimming at V came to 4 bases and at J to 4 bases, leaving 5 bases not matched to a gene. The CDR3 sequence is CATSDTGASYGYTF. CDR3 DNA sequence: TGTGCCACCAGTGACACAGGGGCGAGCTATGGCTACACCTTC.

This chain connects TRBV6-5 to TRBJ1-5; unclear D gene. The germline gives CDR1 MNHEY, CDR2 SVGAGI. The CDR3 covers 15 residues. Trimming removed 4 bases at V and 4 bases at J, with 14 bases between. The chain's CDR3 is CASSSHPGDNQPQHF. The DNA for the CDR3 is TGTGCCAGCAGTTCCCACCCGGGTGATAATCAGCCCCAGCATTTT.

This chain connects TRBV12-3 or TRBV12-4 to TRBJ1-1, with D possibly TRBD1 on 6 matching bases. The CDR3 totals 11 residues. V was trimmed by 5 bases and J by 8 bases, leaving 9 bases between them. The CDR3 reads CASSTGTEAFF. DNA of the CDR3: TGTGCCAGCAGTACCGGGACAGAAGCTTTCTTT.

The V gene is TRBV6-2 or TRBV6-3, the J gene TRBJ1-2, with 8 bases aligning to TRBD1. The CDR3 is made up of 15 amino acids. J lost 3 bases, V lost 2 bases, and 5 bases had no gene match. CDR1 is MNHEY, CDR2 SVGEGT, per germline. The CDR3 DNA reads as TGTGCCAGCAGTTACGCCATGACAGGGGACTATGGCTACACCTTC. Its protein product is CASSYAMTGDYGYTF.

The chain carries TRBV5-1 and TRBJ2-3; D is possibly TRBD1 (7 bases). Germline V gene sequence: CDR1 SGHRS, CDR2 YFSETQ. The ends were cut back, 0 bases at V and 6 bases at J, with 17 bases in the middle. This CDR3 region has 16 residues. The CDR3 bases are TGCGCCAGCAGCTTGGGGCAGGGGGGATCTTCGGATACGCAGTATTTT. Encoded protein: CASSLGQGGSSDTQYF.

V usage is TRBV5-1 and J usage is TRBJ1-6, with 11 nucleotides matching TRBD1. CDR1 and CDR2 (germline): SGHRS, YFSETQ. J lost 7 bases, V lost 4 bases, and 7 bases had no gene match. The CDR3 has 16 amino acids. CDR3 coding DNA: TGCGCCAGCAGCCCAGGACAGGGGGCACGGAATTCACCCCTCCACTTT. Amino acids: CASSPGQGARNSPLHF.

This chain connects TRBV5-1 to TRBJ2-7, with 7 bases aligning to TRBD1. This CDR3 is 15 amino acids long. Germline CDR1 reads SGHRS; CDR2 reads YFSETQ. The ends lost 2 bases at V and 0 bases at J; junction bases unmatched: 5. CDR3: CASSFDRVPSYEQYF. The DNA of the CDR3 is TGCGCCAGCAGCTTCGACAGGGTACCCTCCTACGAGCAGTACTTC.

The chain recombines TRBV2 with TRBJ1-1, with D maybe TRBD1 (6 bases). Germline V CDR1 and CDR2: SNHLY, FYNNEI. The CDR3 totals 14 residues. The V and J ends lost 10 bases and 4 bases respectively, with 19 bases between them. This chain's CDR3 is CANLRGGGSTEAFF. The CDR3 DNA sequence: TGTGCCAACCTGAGGGGAGGGGGAAGCACTGAAGCTTTCTTT.

Points on this clone: The sample carries other DNA sequences with the same CDR3. The chain is built from TRBV19 and TRBJ2-7, with 10 bases aligning to TRBD1. The length of the CDR3 is 14 residues. Germline CDR1 LNHDA, CDR2 SQIVND (reference sequence). Losses at the gene ends were 5 bases for V and 2 bases for J; bases not matched to a gene: 3. CDR3 in DNA: TGTGCCAGTAGTGCGGGACAGGGGCCCTACGAGCAGTACTTC. It translates to CASSAGQGPYEQYF.